A single sample is the source of the 7 T cell receptor beta chains below, sequenced in a study of T cell changes during pregnancy in multiple sclerosis. Sequencing used immunoSEQ multiplex PCR; TCRdb keeps in-frame clones, though not all of them. The repertoire holds about 59,000 clones, with approximately 94% as singletons. The sample here was CD8+ T cells from peripheral blood mononuclear cells, taken after pregnancy. Receptors originate from a female donor with multiple sclerosis, enrolled in a pregnancy study.

The CDR3 protein is CASSLWQGIYGYTF. The CDR3 DNA sequence: TGTGCCAGCAGCTTGTGGCAGGGGATCTATGGCTACACCTTC. The chain carries TRBV5-4 and TRBJ1-2; D is perhaps TRBD1 (6 bases). The CDR3 spans 14 residues. Trimming stripped 1 base from V and 4 bases from J, with 11 bases between. Per germline, CDR1 SGHNT and CDR2 YYREEE (reference sequence).

The CDR3 bases are TGCGCCAGCAGCCAAACCGTCGGGCAAGAGACCCAGTACTTC. This gives the protein CASSQTVGQETQYF. The V call is TRBV4-1, the J call TRBJ2-5; D not certain. The ends were cut back, 2 bases at V and 2 bases at J, with 9 bases in the middle. The CDR3 runs 14 residues. The germline CDR1 and CDR2 sequences are MGHRA and YSYEKL.

V gene TRBV19 combines with J gene TRBJ2-5; 11 nucleotides line up with TRBD1. Germline values: CDR1 LNHDA, CDR2 SQIVND (reference sequence). With 5 bases clipped from V and 4 bases from J, the junction kept 6 bases outside the gene matches. The CDR3 covers 15 residues. CDR3 protein: CASSSSGTGGETQYF. The DNA of the CDR3 is TGTGCCAGTAGTTCTTCAGGGACAGGGGGAGAGACCCAGTACTTC.

The chain is built from TRBV7-9 and TRBJ1-1, with 10 bases lining up with TRBD1. The V gene end was trimmed by 5 bases and the J gene end by 3 bases; junction bases not matched to a gene: 9. Looked up from germline, CDR1 is SEHNR and CDR2 is FQNEAQ (reference sequence). This CDR3 region has 16 residues. The CDR3 DNA reads as TGTGCCAGCAGCCCCAGACAGGGGGCCTTCCACACTGAAGCTTTCTTT. It specifies CASSPRQGAFHTEAFF.

The V and J genes are TRBV27 and TRBJ2-1; TRBD1 is a possible D gene (7 bases). V gave up 6 bases and J gave up 5 bases, with 17 bases separating them. The CDR3 spans 15 residues. Germline assignment: CDR1 MNHEY and CDR2 SMNVEV (reference sequence). The CDR3 DNA sequence: TGTGCCAGCAGCGAGGAGGGGGCGTTGGACAATGAGCAGTTCTTC. It is translated as CASSEEGALDNEQFF.

V is TRBV2 and J is TRBJ1-1, with 8 positions matching TRBD1. Germline CDR1 reads SNHLY; CDR2 reads FYNNEI. The CDR3 spans 15 residues. With 1 base clipped from V and 5 bases from J, the junction kept 6 bases outside the gene matches. CDR3 DNA: TGTGCCAGCAGTGAAGGGGCAGGGGGCATGACTGAAGCTTTCTTT. It codes for CASSEGAGGMTEAFF.

The chain uses TRBV6-1 and TRBJ1-3; 7 nucleotides agree with TRBD1. V shed 5 bases and J 0 bases; nucleotides not matched to a gene: 4. From germline, CDR1 is MNHNS and CDR2 SASEGT. CDR3 length equals 15 residues. CDR3 sequence reads: CASSNRDSSGNTIYF. CDR3 nucleotides: TGTGCCAGCAGTAATAGGGACAGCTCTGGAAACACCATATATTTT.